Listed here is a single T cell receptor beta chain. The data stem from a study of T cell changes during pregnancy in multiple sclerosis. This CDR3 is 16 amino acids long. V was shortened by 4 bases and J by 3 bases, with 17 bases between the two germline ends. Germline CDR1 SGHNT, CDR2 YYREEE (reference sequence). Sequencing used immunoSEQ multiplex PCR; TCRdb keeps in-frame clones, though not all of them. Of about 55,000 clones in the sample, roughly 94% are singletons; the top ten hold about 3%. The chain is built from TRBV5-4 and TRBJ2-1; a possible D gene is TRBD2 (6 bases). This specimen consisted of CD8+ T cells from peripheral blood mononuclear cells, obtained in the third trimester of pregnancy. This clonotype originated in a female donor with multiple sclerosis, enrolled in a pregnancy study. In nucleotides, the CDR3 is TGTGCCAGCAGCGGGGGGACGGGAGTTGTCTACAATGAGCAGTTCTTC. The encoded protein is CASSGGTGVVYNEQFF.